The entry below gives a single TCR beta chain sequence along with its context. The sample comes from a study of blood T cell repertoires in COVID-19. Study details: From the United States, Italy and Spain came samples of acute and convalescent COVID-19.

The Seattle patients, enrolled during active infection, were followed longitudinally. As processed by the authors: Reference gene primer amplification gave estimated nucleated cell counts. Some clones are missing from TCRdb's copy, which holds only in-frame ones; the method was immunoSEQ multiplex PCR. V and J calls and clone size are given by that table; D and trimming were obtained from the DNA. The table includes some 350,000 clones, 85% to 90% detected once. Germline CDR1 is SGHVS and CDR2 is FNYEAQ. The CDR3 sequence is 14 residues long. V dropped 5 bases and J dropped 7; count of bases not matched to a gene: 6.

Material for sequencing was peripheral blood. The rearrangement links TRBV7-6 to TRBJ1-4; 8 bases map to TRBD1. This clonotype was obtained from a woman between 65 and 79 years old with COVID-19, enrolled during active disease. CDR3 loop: CASSPTGASEKLFF. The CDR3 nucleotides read TGTGCCAGCAGCCCGACAGGGGCGAGTGAAAAACTGTTTTTT.